The rows below give T cell receptor beta chains drawn from one sample of a study of a mutant IDH1 vaccine in newly diagnosed glioma. The antigens these receptors bind are not known. Generated by immunoSEQ multiplex PCR, the TCRdb table keeps only in-frame clones and is missing some. This sample has about 43,000 clones; about 81% occur once, and the top ten carry about 2.4%. The material was PBMCs, obtained from a glioma patient whose treatment included an IDH1 peptide vaccine. The receptors were sampled from a woman between 18 and 30 years old with glioma. Some clones in this sample may be carry-over from other donors' samples. CDR3s include the opening cysteine and the closing phenylalanine or tryptophan. The D gene is left open where the match is weak. A clone size is listed for some rows: how often the clone was seen (once, few, many), or a class if it is expanded.

j_call,v_call,clone_size,cdr3_length,d_call,cdr3_aa,cdr3_nt
TRBJ1-2,TRBV19,.,12,.,CASSLRADGYTF,TGTGCCAGTAGTTTGCGAGCCGATGGCTACACCTTC
TRBJ1-1,TRBV10-3,.,15,.,CAISGSQVGGREAFF,TGTGCCATCAGTGGGAGTCAGGTGGGTGGTCGTGAAGCTTTCTTT
TRBJ2-7,TRBV27,.,14,.,CASSFSGDYYEQYF,TGTGCCAGCAGTTTTTCAGGGGACTACTACGAGCAGTACTTC
TRBJ2-1,TRBV30,.,17,TRBD2,CAWSDWAPSGSEDEQFF,TGTGCCTGGAGTGATTGGGCCCCTAGCGGGAGTGAGGATGAGCAGTTCTTC
TRBJ2-7,TRBV9,.,14,.,CASSMGLDGSEQYF,TGTGCCAGCAGTATGGGACTTGATGGCAGCGAGCAGTACTTC
TRBJ1-2,TRBV7-9,.,14,.,CASSPSGLGYGYTF,TGTGCCAGCAGCCCCTCAGGGCTGGGATATGGCTACACCTTC
TRBJ2-1,TRBV9,once,15,TRBD2,CASSVGTSGGNEQFF,TGTGCCAGCAGCGTAGGAACTAGCGGGGGGAATGAGCAGTTCTTC
TRBJ2-6,TRBV7-8,.,16,.,CASSSGVSSGANVLTF,TGTGCCAGCAGCTCCGGGGTGTCCTCTGGGGCCAACGTCCTGACTTTC
TRBJ2-3,TRBV18,.,14,.,CASSPSHLTDTQYF,TGTGCCAGCTCACCGTCGCATTTAACAGATACGCAGTATTTT
TRBJ1-5,TRBV27,.,13,.,CASSMTVNQPQHF,TGTGCCAGCAGTATGACGGTGAATCAGCCCCAGCATTTT
TRBJ2-1,TRBV15,.,15,TRBD2,CATSPRLASYNEQFF,TGTGCCACCAGCCCCCGACTAGCCTCCTACAATGAGCAGTTCTTC
TRBJ2-2,TRBV5-5,.,13,.,CASSPRATGELFF,TGTGCCAGCAGCCCTAGAGCCACCGGGGAGCTGTTTTTT
TRBJ1-5,TRBV19,.,16,.,CASSTIGGTYNQPQHF,TGTGCCAGTAGTACTATCGGCGGCACATACAATCAGCCCCAGCATTTT
TRBJ1-2,TRBV7-8,.,14,.,CASSLASAAYGYTF,TGTGCCAGCAGCTTAGCTTCGGCAGCCTATGGCTACACCTTC
TRBJ1-3,TRBV19,.,14,.,CASRPGQAGNTIYF,TGTGCCAGTAGACCGGGGCAAGCGGGAAACACCATATATTTT
TRBJ2-5,TRBV5-1,.,14,.,CASSLPGIRETQYF,TGCGCCAGCAGCTTACCGGGCATAAGGGAGACCCAGTACTTC
TRBJ1-3,TRBV6-5,.,15,TRBD1,CASSYRTGGGNTIYF,TGTGCCAGCAGTTACAGGACAGGGGGCGGAAACACCATATATTTT
TRBJ2-4,TRBV19,once,14,TRBD2,CASRRKAGGNIQYF,TGTGCCAGTAGACGAAAAGCGGGAGGAAACATTCAGTACTTC
TRBJ2-7,TRBV5-5,.,13,.,CASSSDSFLRQYF,TGTGCCAGCAGCTCCGACTCTTTTTTAAGGCAGTACTTC
TRBJ1-2,TRBV7-9,.,12,.,CASSPGPPGYTF,TGTGCCAGCAGCCCAGGCCCCCCAGGCTACACCTTC
TRBJ1-1,TRBV18,.,16,.,CASSPNLGTGSRGAFF,TGTGCCAGCTCACCAAACTTGGGGACGGGGAGTCGGGGCGCTTTCTTT
TRBJ2-1,TRBV2,once,11,.,CATLRGNEQFF,TGTGCCACCCTCAGGGGCAATGAGCAGTTCTTC
TRBJ1-3,TRBV21-1,.,19,.,CASSKKKRGQGRTGNTIYF,TGTGCCAGCAGCAAAAAAAAACGGGGACAGGGCAGGACTGGAAACACCATATATTTT
TRBJ1-1,TRBV27,.,14,TRBD1,CASSLDRGDTEAFF,TGTGCCAGCAGTTTGGACAGGGGAGACACTGAAGCTTTCTTT
TRBJ2-7,TRBV6-1,.,15,.,CASSEAGLGRDEQYF,TGTGCCAGCAGTGAAGCGGGACTGGGCCGGGACGAGCAGTACTTC
TRBJ2-7,TRBV5-6,.,12,.,CASSLYQGLEYF,TGTGCCAGCAGCCTCTATCAGGGATTGGAGTACTTC
TRBJ2-1,TRBV5-1,once,15,TRBD2,CASSPLGGGYNEQFF,TGCGCCAGCAGCCCCCTCGGGGGGGGGTACAATGAGCAGTTCTTC
TRBJ2-7,TRBV2,.,15,TRBD2,CASSGGYGRAPEQYF,TGTGCCAGCAGTGGGGGGTACGGGAGGGCCCCCGAGCAGTACTTC
TRBJ1-4,TRBV18,once,13,.,CASSRDPREKLFF,TGTGCCAGCTCACGGGACCCCAGGGAAAAACTGTTTTTT
TRBJ2-7,TRBV5-8,.,15,TRBD2,CASSFPRGGSYEQYF,TGTGCCAGCAGCTTCCCTAGGGGAGGGTCCTACGAGCAGTACTTC
TRBJ1-2,TRBV5-6,.,13,.,CASSLAWGEGYTF,TGTGCCAGCAGCCTCGCATGGGGTGAGGGCTACACCTTC
TRBJ2-1,TRBV5-6,.,16,.,CASSPPVGYSYNEQFF,TGTGCCAGCAGCCCACCTGTCGGGTATTCCTACAATGAGCAGTTCTTC
TRBJ1-1,TRBV15,.,13,.,CATSYDPNTEAFF,TGTGCCACCAGCTATGATCCGAACACTGAAGCTTTCTTT
TRBJ2-5,TRBV19,once,12,.,CASRGPKETQYF,TGTGCCAGTAGGGGGCCTAAAGAGACCCAGTACTTC
TRBJ1-1,TRBV9,few,15,TRBD1,CASSPWTGGNTEAFF,TGTGCCAGCAGCCCCTGGACAGGGGGGAACACTGAAGCTTTCTTT
TRBJ1-2,TRBV5-1,.,12,TRBD1,CASGTGDYGYTF,TGCGCCAGCGGGACAGGGGACTATGGCTACACCTTC
TRBJ1-5,TRBV10-1,.,17,.,CASSDPPGRRGNQPQHF,TGCGCCAGCAGTGATCCTCCGGGAAGGAGGGGCAATCAGCCCCAGCATTTT
TRBJ1-5,TRBV19,once,19,TRBD1,CASSIDLGQGRVRNQPQHF,TGTGCCAGTAGTATCGACCTCGGACAGGGGAGGGTGCGCAATCAGCCCCAGCATTTT
TRBJ1-2,TRBV7-6,.,14,.,CASSLGFGNYGYTF,TGTGCCAGCAGCTTAGGGTTTGGAAACTATGGCTACACCTTC
TRBJ1-2,TRBV20-1,.,11,TRBD1,CSALTGVGYTF,TGCAGTGCCCTGACAGGGGTGGGCTACACCTTC
TRBJ2-7,TRBV6-1,.,16,.,CASSEEEGGGGYEQYF,TGTGCCAGCAGTGAAGAAGAGGGCGGTGGTGGCTACGAGCAGTACTTC
TRBJ1-1,TRBV7-6,.,14,TRBD1,CASSLDRGGTEAFF,TGTGCCAGCAGCCTGGACAGGGGGGGCACTGAAGCTTTCTTT
TRBJ2-7,TRBV25-1,.,16,.,CASSEGVGGGSNEQYF,TGTGCCAGCAGTGAAGGGGTAGGGGGGGGATCCAACGAGCAGTACTTC
TRBJ1-4,TRBV25-1,.,13,.,CASSGWGYEKLFF,TGTGCCAGCAGTGGATGGGGGTACGAAAAACTGTTTTTT
TRBJ2-1,TRBV4-2,.,12,.,CASSQAQDEQFF,TGTGCCAGCAGCCAAGCTCAGGATGAGCAGTTCTTC
TRBJ1-1,TRBV5-6,.,15,.,CASSGAGALSTEAFF,TGTGCCAGCAGCGGGGCGGGCGCCCTGAGCACTGAAGCTTTCTTT
TRBJ1-5,TRBV7-2,.,14,TRBD1,CASSSQGSNQPQHF,TGTGCCAGCAGCTCACAGGGGAGCAATCAGCCCCAGCATTTT
TRBJ2-2,TRBV5-1,.,14,.,CASSLTGDIGELFF,TGCGCCAGCAGCTTGACGGGAGACATCGGGGAGCTGTTTTTT
TRBJ2-1,TRBV7-9,.,13,TRBD2,CASSTKSGGVPFF,TGTGCCAGCAGCACTAAAAGCGGGGGAGTACCGTTCTTC
TRBJ1-3,TRBV29-1,.,12,.,CSIRVAGNTIYF,TGCAGCATCAGGGTAGCTGGAAACACCATATATTTT
TRBJ1-5,TRBV18,.,14,.,CASSTGRGNQPQHF,TGTGCCAGCTCCACCGGTCGGGGCAATCAGCCCCAGCATTTT
TRBJ2-3,TRBV4-1,.,18,TRBD2,CASSLSPGLAGITDTQYF,TGCGCCAGCAGCCTCTCTCCCGGACTAGCGGGTATCACAGATACGCAGTATTTT
TRBJ2-2,TRBV11-3,few,14,.,CASSLRRDTGELFF,TGTGCCAGCAGCTTGCGAAGGGACACCGGGGAGCTGTTTTTT
TRBJ2-7,TRBV5-4,.,15,.,CASSSIGESSYEQYF,TGTGCCAGCAGTTCGATCGGGGAGAGCTCCTACGAGCAGTACTTC
TRBJ1-5,TRBV30,few,14,.,CAWNGHKNNQPQHF,TGTGCCTGGAACGGACATAAGAACAATCAGCCCCAGCATTTT